This T cell receptor (beta chain) was profiled in a study of T cell clonotyping in hematopoietic cell transplantation. Germline CDR1 SGHDN, CDR2 FVKESK. Trimming stripped 9 bases from V and 2 bases from J, with 14 bases between. The CDR3 loop spans 13 amino acids. Findings and caveats of the study: Graft donor and pretransplant recipient Inverse Simpson Index values predicted broader posttransplant TCR diversity. Cells were unsorted, so CD4 and CD8 contributions were not separated.

Method: immunoSEQ multiplex PCR; TCRdb's copy keeps in-frame clones and lacks some. The table lists about 5,700 clones, more than 90% of them singletons. A remark on this clone: Antigen specificity is unknown.

The TCR was taken from a female patient between 50 and 59 years old who had an allogeneic stem cell transplant from an unrelated donor, so T cells may come from the graft donor. Some clones in this sample may be carry-over from other donors' samples. The chain uses TRBV14 and TRBJ2-7; D may be TRBD1 (6 bases). The material was peripheral blood mononuclear cells, obtained 100 days after allogeneic stem cell transplant. CDR3 protein: CARRQAPAYEQYF. CDR3 DNA: TGTGCCAGAAGACAGGCCCCCGCCTACGAGCAGTACTTC.